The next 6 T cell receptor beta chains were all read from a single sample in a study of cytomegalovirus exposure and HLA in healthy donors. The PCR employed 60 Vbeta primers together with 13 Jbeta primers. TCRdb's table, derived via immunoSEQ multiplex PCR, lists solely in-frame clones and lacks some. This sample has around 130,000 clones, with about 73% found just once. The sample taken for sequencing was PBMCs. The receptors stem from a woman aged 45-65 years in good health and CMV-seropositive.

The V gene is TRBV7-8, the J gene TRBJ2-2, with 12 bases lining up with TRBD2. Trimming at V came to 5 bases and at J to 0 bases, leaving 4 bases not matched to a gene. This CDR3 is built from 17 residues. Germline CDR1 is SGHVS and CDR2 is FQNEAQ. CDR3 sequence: CASSPGLAGTNTGELFF. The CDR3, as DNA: TGTGCCAGCAGCCCCGGACTAGCGGGAACGAACACCGGGGAGCTGTTTTTT.

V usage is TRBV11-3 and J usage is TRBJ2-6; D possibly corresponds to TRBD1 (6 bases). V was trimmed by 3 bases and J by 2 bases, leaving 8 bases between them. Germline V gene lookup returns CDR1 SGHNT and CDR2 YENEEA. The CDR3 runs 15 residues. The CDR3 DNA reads TGTGCCAGCAGCTTCCGGACAGCTGGGGCCAACGTCCTGACTTTC. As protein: CASSFRTAGANVLTF.

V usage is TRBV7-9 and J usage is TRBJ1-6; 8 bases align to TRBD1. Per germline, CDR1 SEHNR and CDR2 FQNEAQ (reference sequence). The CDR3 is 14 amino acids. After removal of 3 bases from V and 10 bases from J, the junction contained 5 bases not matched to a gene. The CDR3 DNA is TGTGCCAGCAGCTTTGTAGGACAGGGCTCACCCCTCCACTTT. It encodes CASSFVGQGSPLHF.

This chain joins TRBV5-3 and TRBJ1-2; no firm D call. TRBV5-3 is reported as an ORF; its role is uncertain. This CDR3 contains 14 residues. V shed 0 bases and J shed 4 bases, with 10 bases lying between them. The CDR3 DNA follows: TGTGCCAGAAGCTTGGTGCGGGTTTCCTATGGCTACACCTTC. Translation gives CARSLVRVSYGYTF.

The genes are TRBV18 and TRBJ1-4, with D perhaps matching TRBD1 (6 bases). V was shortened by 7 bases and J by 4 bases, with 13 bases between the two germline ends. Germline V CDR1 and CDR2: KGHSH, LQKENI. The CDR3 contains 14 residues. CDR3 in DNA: TGTGCCAGCTTTATCGGGACACTTAATGAAAAACTGTTTTTT. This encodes CASFIGTLNEKLFF.

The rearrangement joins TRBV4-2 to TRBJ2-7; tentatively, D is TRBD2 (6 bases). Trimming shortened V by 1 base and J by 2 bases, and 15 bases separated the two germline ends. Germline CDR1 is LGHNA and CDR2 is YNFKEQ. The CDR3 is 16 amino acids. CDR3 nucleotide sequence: TGTGCCAGCAGCCAAGTGAGCACGGGCGGGGCCTACGAGCAGTACTTC. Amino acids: CASSQVSTGGAYEQYF.